One and the same sample provided the 10 T cell receptor beta chains below, sequenced in a study of identical twins' blood T cells (dated by TCRdb to the early 2010s). Library preparation used 5' RACE. Sequencing was performed on an Illumina Genome Analyzer IIx. TCRdb ran its own pipeline on the public reads, namely fastp trimming at Q25 and MiXCR clone calling, and kept in-frame beta chains. All rows with the same CDR3 protein become a single entry with the most common DNA and genes. The sample yields 300,000 to 450,000 distinct CDR3 sequences; roughly 31% were counted once. The leading ten clones occupy about 6% of the sample. The sample taken for sequencing was PBMCs. The receptors originated from a woman aged 18-55 years in good health.

This clonotype showed up many times. J is TRBJ1-3 and V is TRBV11-2, with D hard to call. Trimming took 0 bases from V and 4 from J, leaving 4 bases between them. Germline V gives CDR1 SGHAT, CDR2 FQNNGV. This CDR3 contains 13 residues. CDR3 sequence reads: CASSLDRGNTIYF. CDR3 coding DNA: TGTGCCAGCAGCTTAGATCGCGGAAACACCATATATTTT.

This clonotype was seen a handful of times. The rearrangement joins TRBV5-1 to TRBJ2-4, with D possibly matching TRBD1 (6 bases). Per germline, CDR1 SGHRS and CDR2 YFSETQ. Trimming removed 2 bases at V and 6 bases at J, with 15 bases between. The CDR3 is made up of 15 amino acids. CDR3 nucleotide sequence: TGCGCCAGCAGCTTCCCCAGGGGCGCGGGAAACATTCAGTACTTC. It translates to CASSFPRGAGNIQYF.

As to this clonotype: A much larger clonotype is one base distant, so this may be a read error. CDR3 sequence: CASGRQGNTEAFF. CDR3 coding DNA: TGTGCCAGCGGTAGACAGGGGAACACTGAAGCTTTCTTT. This chain uses TRBV11-3 with TRBJ1-1; 7 positions match TRBD1. This CDR3 has 13 residues. J lost 1 base, V lost 8 bases, and 4 bases had no gene match. CDR1 and CDR2 (germline): SGHNT, YENEEA.

As regards this clonotype: The junction departs from germline at one end; a sequencing error may be responsible. The J gene is TRBJ1-1, the V gene TRBV6-1, with 11 bases aligning to TRBD1. The CDR3 extends over 15 amino acids. Germline V gene sequence: CDR1 MNHNS, CDR2 SASEGT. Written as DNA, the CDR3 is TGTGCCAACAGTGGACAGGGGGCGGTTGACACTGAAGCTTTCTTT. Translating it yields CANSGQGAVDTEAFF.

The rearrangement uses TRBV20-1 and TRBJ2-5, with a tentative D call TRBD1 (6 bases). Trimming took off 4 bases at V and 5 bases at J, with 14 bases between the two ends. The CDR3 is made up of 13 amino acids. Germline V gives CDR1 DFQATT, CDR2 SNEGSKA (reference sequence). For the CDR3, the DNA is TGCAGTGCTAACAACGAGGGGGACGAGACCCAGTACTTC. Its translation: CSANNEGDETQYF.

This clonotype appeared many times. The CDR3 nucleotides are TGCGCCAGCAGCAAACTAGCGGGAGGGGCGGATGAGCAGTTCTTC. It encodes CASSKLAGGADEQFF. This chain joins TRBV4-3 and TRBJ2-1, with 13 bases lining up with TRBD2. Trimming at V came to 5 bases and at J to 8 bases, leaving 6 bases not matched to a gene. Germline CDR1 is LGHNA and CDR2 is YSLEER. The CDR3 length is 15 residues.

This clonotype was recorded a few times. The CDR3: CASGLRLAMNEQFF. As DNA, the CDR3 is TGTGCTAGTGGTTTGAGACTAGCGATGAATGAGCAGTTCTTC. V and J are TRBV12-5 and TRBJ2-1; 8 bases align to TRBD2. The germline CDR1 and CDR2 sequences are LGHNT and FRNRAP. The length of the CDR3 is 14 residues. Trimming removed 2 bases from V and 7 bases from J; junction bases left unmatched: 4.

This clonotype has at least ten counts. The rearrangement joins TRBV9 to TRBJ1-1; tentative D call: TRBD1 (5 bases). The CDR3 covers 15 residues. Germline V gene data show CDR1 as SGDLS and CDR2 as YYNGEE. V shed 4 bases and J shed 1 base, with 14 bases lying between them. The CDR3 region has the DNA TGTGCCAGCAGCCCTCATATGGACACGAACACTGAAGCTTTCTTT. Amino acid sequence: CASSPHMDTNTEAFF.

This clonotype was counted between two and nine times. The rearrangement links TRBV20-1 to TRBJ1-3; D not resolved. The CDR3 runs 13 residues. CDR1 and CDR2 (germline): DFQATT, SNEGSKA (reference sequence). Trimming removed 3 bases at V and 1 base at J, with 7 bases between. CDR3 nucleotide sequence: TGCAGTGCTAGCTTGGGGTCTGGAAACACCATATATTTT. Amino acids: CSASLGSGNTIYF.

The chain joins TRBV20-1 to TRBJ2-5; D ambiguous. The CDR3 sequence is 13 residues long. Looked up from germline, CDR1 is DFQATT and CDR2 is SNEGSKA (reference sequence). Trimming stripped 0 bases from V and 7 bases from J, with 12 bases between. CDR3 sequence reads: CSARDRPDGTQYF. The CDR3 DNA reads TGCAGTGCTAGAGATCGACCAGACGGGACCCAGTACTTC.